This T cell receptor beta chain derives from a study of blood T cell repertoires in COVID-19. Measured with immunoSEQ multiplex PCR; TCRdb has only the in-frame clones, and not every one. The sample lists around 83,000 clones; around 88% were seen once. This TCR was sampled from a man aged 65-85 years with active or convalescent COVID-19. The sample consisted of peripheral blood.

The CDR3 region is CASSQDFTGVGYGYTF. CDR3 nucleotide sequence: TGTGCCAGCAGCCAAGATTTCACGGGGGTGGGGTATGGCTACACCTTC. The J gene is TRBJ1-2, the V gene TRBV4-2; a weak D match, TRBD1 (5 bases). Germline CDR1 and CDR2: LGHNA and YNFKEQ. Deletions cut 0 bases from V and 5 bases from J, with 16 bases between. CDR3 length equals 16 residues.